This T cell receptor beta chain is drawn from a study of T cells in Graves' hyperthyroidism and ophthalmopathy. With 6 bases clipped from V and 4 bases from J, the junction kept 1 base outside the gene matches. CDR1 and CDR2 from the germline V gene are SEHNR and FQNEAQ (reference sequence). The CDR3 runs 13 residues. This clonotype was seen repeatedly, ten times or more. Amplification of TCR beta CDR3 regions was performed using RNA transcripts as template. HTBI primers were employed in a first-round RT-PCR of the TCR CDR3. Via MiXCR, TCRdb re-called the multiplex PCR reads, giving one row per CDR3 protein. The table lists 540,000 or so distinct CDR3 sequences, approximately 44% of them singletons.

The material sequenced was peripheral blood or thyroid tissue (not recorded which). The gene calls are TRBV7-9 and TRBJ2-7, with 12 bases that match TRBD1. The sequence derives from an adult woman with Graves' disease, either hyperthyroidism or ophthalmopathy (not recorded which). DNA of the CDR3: TGTGCCAGCAGGGGACAGGGGGCTTACGAGCAGTACTTC. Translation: CASRGQGAYEQYF.